The present TCR beta chain was sequenced within a study of blood T cell repertoires in COVID-19. Method: immunoSEQ multiplex PCR; TCRdb's copy keeps in-frame clones and lacks some. Of about 300,000 clones in the sample, about nine tenths were seen once. Germline V gene data show CDR1 as SEHNR and CDR2 as FQNEAQ (reference sequence). The CDR3 is 16 residues long. In regard to this clone: At one end the junction does not follow the germline gene, possibly because of a read error.

Sequenced input: PBMCs or T cells enriched from blood (not recorded which). The origin of this receptor is a woman between 18 and 30 years old who had recovered from COVID-19. The chain links TRBV7-9 to TRBJ2-7; D may be TRBD2 (6 bases). The CDR3: CASSLDPVYRDFDLQF. CDR3 in DNA: TGTGCCAGCAGCTTAGACCCCGTTTACCGGGACTTCGACCTCCAGTTC.